Here is one TCR beta chain with its context. Its antigen is currently unknown. Per germline, CDR1 MNHNS and CDR2 SASEGT. This CDR3 has 17 amino acids. V was clipped by 3 bases and J by 7 bases; unmatched bases: 14. Primers for the PCR totalled 60 Vbeta and 13 Jbeta. Only in-frame clones appear in the TCRdb table, and some are missing; sequencing was by immunoSEQ multiplex PCR. Of about 130,000 clones in the sample, approximately 70% were seen once. The sample is drawn from a study of cytomegalovirus exposure and HLA in healthy donors. Whole-study context: An earlier analysis found roughly 100 million unique TCR beta sequences from around 180 million T cells.

Whole-study findings and limits: Per published accounts, TCR beta sequences correctly predicted the HLA-A and HLA-B alleles of most subjects. A later analysis linked a missense DCLRE1C variant to TCR beta V- and J-gene trimming.

The clonotype originates from a human donor in good health. The gene calls are TRBV6-1 and TRBJ1-4, with 7 bases fitting TRBD1. Sequenced input: PBMCs. CDR3 loop: CASSEESPGQYAEKLFF. Written as DNA, the CDR3 is TGTGCCAGCAGTGAGGAGTCGCCGGGACAGTATGCTGAAAAACTGTTTTTT.